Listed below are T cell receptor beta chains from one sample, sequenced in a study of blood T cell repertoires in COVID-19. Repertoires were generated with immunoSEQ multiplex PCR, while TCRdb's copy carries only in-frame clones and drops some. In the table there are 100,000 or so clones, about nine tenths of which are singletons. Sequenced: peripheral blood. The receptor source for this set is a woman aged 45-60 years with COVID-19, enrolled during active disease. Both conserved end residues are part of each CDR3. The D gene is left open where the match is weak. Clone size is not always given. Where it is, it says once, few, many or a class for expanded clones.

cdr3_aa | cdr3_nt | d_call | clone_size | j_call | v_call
CASSLQLNEQFF | TGTGCCAGCAGCTTACAACTAAATGAGCAGTTCTTC | . | . | TRBJ2-1 | TRBV5-4
CATSRYRGPGFF | TGTGCCACCAGCAGATACAGGGGCCCGGGGTTCTTC | TRBD1 | once | TRBJ2-1 | TRBV15
CASSLSGSGNTIYF | TGTGCCAGCAGCTTATCGGGATCTGGAAACACCATATATTTT | . | . | TRBJ1-3 | TRBV11-2
CASSRDSAYGYTF | TGTGCCAGTAGCAGGGACAGCGCCTATGGCTACACCTTC | TRBD1 | . | TRBJ1-2 | TRBV19
CASSTPGLAGVSSYNEQFF | TGTGCCAGCAGCACACCGGGACTAGCGGGGGTGAGCTCCTACAATGAGCAGTTCTTC | TRBD2 | . | TRBJ2-1 | TRBV7-7
CASSHLGLAGGPSSYEQYF | TGTGCCAGCAGCCACCTGGGACTAGCGGGGGGCCCCAGCTCCTACGAGCAGTACTTC | TRBD2 | . | TRBJ2-7 | TRBV7-2
CASSQDPRHRSSYNSPLHF | TGTGCCAGCAGCCAAGATCCACGACACAGGAGCTCCTATAATTCACCCCTCCACTTT | . | . | TRBJ1-6 | TRBV14
CASGTESSYNEQFF | TGTGCCAGTGGGACAGAGAGCTCCTACAATGAGCAGTTCTTC | TRBD1 | . | TRBJ2-1 | TRBV19
CASSLDRGYEQYF | TGTGCCAGTAGTCTGGACAGGGGGTACGAGCAGTACTTC | TRBD1 | . | TRBJ2-7 | TRBV19
CASSLTGGNGYTF | TGTGCCAGCAGCCTTACAGGGGGCAATGGCTACACCTTC | TRBD1 | . | TRBJ1-2 | TRBV11-2
CASSEGLAGEQFF | TGTGCCAGCAGTGAGGGACTAGCAGGGGAGCAGTTCTTC | TRBD2 | . | TRBJ2-1 | TRBV27
CAWNLQGIVTNEKLFF | TGTGCCTGGAACCTACAGGGGATCGTAACTAATGAAAAACTGTTTTTT | TRBD1 | . | TRBJ1-4 | TRBV30
CASRPTGANEKLFF | TGCGCCAGCAGACCCACAGGGGCGAATGAAAAACTGTTTTTT | TRBD1 | . | TRBJ1-4 | TRBV4-1
CASSNSGGYEQYF | TGCGCCAGCAGCAATAGCGGGGGCTACGAGCAGTACTTC | TRBD2 | once | TRBJ2-7 | TRBV4-1
CASSQEPSGGRELFF | TGTGCCAGCAGCCAAGAGCCTAGCGGGGGGCGAGAGCTGTTTTTT | TRBD2 | . | TRBJ2-2 | TRBV3-1/TRBV3-2